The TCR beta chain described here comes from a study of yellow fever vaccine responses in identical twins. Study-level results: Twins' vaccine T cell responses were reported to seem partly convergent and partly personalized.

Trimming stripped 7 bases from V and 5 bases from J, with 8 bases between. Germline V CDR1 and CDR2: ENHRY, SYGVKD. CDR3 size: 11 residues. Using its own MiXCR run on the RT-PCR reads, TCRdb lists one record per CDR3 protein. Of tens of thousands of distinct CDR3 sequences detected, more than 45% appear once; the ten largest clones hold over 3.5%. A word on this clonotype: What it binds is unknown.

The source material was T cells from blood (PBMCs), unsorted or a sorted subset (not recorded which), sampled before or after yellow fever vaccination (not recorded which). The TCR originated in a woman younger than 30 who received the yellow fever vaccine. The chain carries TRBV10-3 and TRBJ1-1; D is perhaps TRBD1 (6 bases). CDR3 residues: CAINTGTEAFF. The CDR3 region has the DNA TGTGCCATCAATACAGGGACTGAAGCTTTCTTT.